The 9 T cell receptor beta chains presented below share a single source sample, sequenced in a study of identical twins. TCRdb re-analysed the 5' RACE reads in MiXCR, keeping a single row per CDR3 protein. The sample lists under 450,000 distinct CDR3 sequences, approximately 18% occurring once. Sample: naive T cells sorted from blood. The source of these receptors is a man in his fifties in good health.

This clonotype turned up a few times. This chain connects TRBV20-1 to TRBJ2-5, with 7 nucleotides matching TRBD1. V lost 6 bases and J lost 4; bases outside the gene matches: 11. This CDR3 is 14 amino acids long. The V gene's germline CDR1 is DFQATT and CDR2 SNEGSKA (reference sequence). The CDR3 coding sequence is TGCAGTGCGGTGGGTGTGGCAGGGGGAGAGACCCAGTACTTC. Its translation: CSAVGVAGGETQYF.

This clonotype has a handful of counts. The chain recombines TRBV10-3 with TRBJ2-3; the D gene is possibly TRBD1 (6 bases). This CDR3 has 15 residues. Trimming took off 8 bases at V and 7 bases at J, with 22 bases between the two ends. CDR1 is ENHRY and CDR2 is SYGVKD in the germline V gene. As DNA, the CDR3 is TGTGCCATCTTACAGGGAAACCTTTCACAGAATACGCAGTATTTT. Translated, it gives CAILQGNLSQNTQYF.

This chain connects TRBV6-5 to TRBJ2-7, with 8 bases aligning to TRBD1. The length of the CDR3 is 18 residues. Trimming took 0 bases from V and 1 from J; bases not matched to a gene: 11. In germline, CDR1 is MNHEY, CDR2 SVGAGI. This CDR3 is CASSYSGGQGLFSYEQYF. In DNA, the CDR3 is TGTGCCAGCAGTTACTCGGGAGGACAGGGCTTGTTTTCCTACGAGCAGTACTTC.

Regarding this clonotype: A junction end diverges from the germline sequence, so it may reflect a read error. The chain uses TRBV4-3 and TRBJ2-3; 9 nucleotides line up with TRBD2. The CDR3 runs 17 residues. Germline V gene sequence: CDR1 LGHNA, CDR2 YSLEER. CDR3 sequence (DNA): TGCGCCAGCAGCCCCGACCCGGCCGGGACTAGCACAGATGCGCAGTATTTT. Protein sequence: CASSPDPAGTSTDAQYF.

The rearrangement uses TRBV7-2 and TRBJ2-7, with no clear D. The germline CDR1 and CDR2 sequences are SGHTA and FQGNSA. V was trimmed by 3 bases and J by 4 bases, leaving 16 bases between them. The CDR3 consists of 15 residues. CDR3 nucleotides: TGTGCCAGCAGCTTGGCCTCAGCCCCATCTTACGAGCAGTACTTC. Translating it yields CASSLASAPSYEQYF.

This clonotype was counted a few times. The chain joins TRBV12-3 or TRBV12-4 to TRBJ2-1; no firm D call. The CDR3 is made up of 15 amino acids. Trimming removed 3 bases at V and 4 bases at J, with 13 bases between. The CDR3 is CASSFKPNEYNEQFF. CDR3 DNA: TGTGCCAGCAGTTTCAAGCCGAATGAATACAATGAGCAGTTCTTC.

A few counts support this clonotype. The V and J genes are TRBV29-1 and TRBJ2-7; possibly TRBD1 for D (5 bases). V was pared by 6 bases and J by 6 bases, with 18 bases between. This CDR3 contains 13 residues. Germline lookup yields CDR1 SQVTM and CDR2 ANQGSEA. The CDR3 DNA follows: TGCAGCGTGACAGCCGTAATGCCTGGCGAGCAGTACTTC. It codes for CSVTAVMPGEQYF.

J is TRBJ2-3 and V is TRBV5-4; 7 bases line up with TRBD2. There are 16 residues in the CDR3. Germline CDR1 SGHNT, CDR2 YYREEE (reference sequence). Trimming cost V 0 bases and J 7 bases; bases outside gene matches: 11. The CDR3 sequence: CASSLAPGASGNTQYF. The CDR3 nucleotides are TGTGCCAGCAGCTTGGCCCCTGGGGCTAGCGGTAATACGCAGTATTTT.

This clonotype was detected only once. The chain recombines TRBV10-3 with TRBJ1-2; D not resolved. Germline V gives CDR1 ENHRY, CDR2 SYGVKD. V gave up 4 bases and J gave up 6 bases, with 9 bases separating them. The CDR3 is 12 residues long. This CDR3 is CAISVSYHGYTF. In DNA form, the CDR3 reads TGTGCCATCAGTGTGTCTTATCATGGCTACACCTTC.